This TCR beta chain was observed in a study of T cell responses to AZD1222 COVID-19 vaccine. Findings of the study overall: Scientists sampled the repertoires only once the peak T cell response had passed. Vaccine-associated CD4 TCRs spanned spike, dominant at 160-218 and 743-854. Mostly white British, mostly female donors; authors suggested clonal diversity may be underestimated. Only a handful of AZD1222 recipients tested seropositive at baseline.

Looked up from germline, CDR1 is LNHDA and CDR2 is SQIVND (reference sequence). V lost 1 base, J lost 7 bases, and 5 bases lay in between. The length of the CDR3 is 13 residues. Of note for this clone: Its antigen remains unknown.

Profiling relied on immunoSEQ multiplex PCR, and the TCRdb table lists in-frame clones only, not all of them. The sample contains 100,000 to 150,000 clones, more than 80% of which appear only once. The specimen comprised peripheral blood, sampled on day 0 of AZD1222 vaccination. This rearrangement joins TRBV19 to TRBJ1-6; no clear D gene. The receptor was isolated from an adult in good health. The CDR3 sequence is CASSIVKNSPLHF. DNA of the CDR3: TGTGCCAGTAGTATAGTGAAGAATTCACCCCTCCACTTT.